Listed below are T cell receptor beta chains from one sample, sequenced in a study of cytomegalovirus exposure and HLA in healthy donors. The protocol was immunoSEQ multiplex PCR, while the TCRdb copy is restricted to in-frame clones and leaves out a portion. The table includes over 95,000 clones, about 64% detected once. The specimen was PBMCs. The receptors stem from a young man in good health and CMV-seropositive. The CDR3 runs from the conserved cysteine through the conserved F or W. Fields, in order: V gene, D gene, clone size, J gene, CDR3 DNA, CDR3 protein. A D gene is named only where the DNA matches it firmly. Expanded clones are given a class, and other clones once, few, many or no size at all.

TRBV21-1,NA,NA,TRBJ1-6,TGTGCCAGCAGCAAAGGAGGGACAGGGGATAATTCACCCCTCCACTTT,CASSKGGTGDNSPLHF
TRBV29-1,TRBD1,few,TRBJ2-3,TGCAGCGTTAGGGGACAGGGGAGGGATACGCAGTATTTT,CSVRGQGRDTQYF
TRBV11-3,NA,NA,TRBJ2-1,TGTGCCAGCAGCCCGGGGCCCGGGGGGCCGGGAGATGAGCAGTTCTTC,CASSPGPGGPGDEQFF
TRBV4-2,TRBD2,NA,TRBJ2-1,TGTGCCAGCAGCCCGGCTAGCGGCTATGAGCAGTTCTTC,CASSPASGYEQFF
TRBV27,TRBD2,NA,TRBJ2-5,TGTGCCAGCAGGTCACTAGCGACGGAGACCCAGTACTTC,CASRSLATETQYF
TRBV28,NA,few,TRBJ2-6,TGTGCCAGCATCCCATCGGGTTCTGGGGCCAACGTCCTGACTTTC,CASIPSGSGANVLTF
TRBV7-3,NA,NA,TRBJ1-6,TGTGCCAGCAGCACTGAGAGGAATTCACCCCTCCACTTT,CASSTERNSPLHF
TRBV4-1,NA,NA,TRBJ2-5,TGCGCCAGCAGCCAAAATAGAGAAGATCGGACCCAGTACTTC,CASSQNREDRTQYF
TRBV6-4,NA,many,TRBJ1-5,TGTGCCAGCAGTGAACAGGGCAATCAGCCCCAGCATTTT,CASSEQGNQPQHF
TRBV14,TRBD2,NA,TRBJ2-1,TGTGCCAGCAGCCAAAGAGGACTAGCGGGGAATGAGCAGTTCTTC,CASSQRGLAGNEQFF
TRBV7-3,TRBD2,NA,TRBJ2-5,TGTGCCAGCAGCTTAACGAGCGGGGGCTATCAAGAGACCCAGTACTTC,CASSLTSGGYQETQYF
TRBV15,TRBD1,NA,TRBJ1-2,TGTGCCACCAGCAGACGGACAGGGGGTGGCTACACCTTC,CATSRRTGGGYTF
TRBV25-1,TRBD1,few,TRBJ2-2,TGTGCCAGCGGACCGGGACAGGGATGGACCGGGGAGCTGTTTTTT,CASGPGQGWTGELFF
TRBV6-1,TRBD1,few,TRBJ2-7,TGTGCCAGCAGTGGGGCGGTCGGACAGGGGTCAGACGAGCAGTACTTC,CASSGAVGQGSDEQYF
TRBV28,NA,NA,TRBJ1-6,TGTGCCAGCAGAAACACTAATTCACCCCTCCACTTT,CASRNTNSPLHF
TRBV19,NA,NA,TRBJ1-1,TGTGCCAGTAGTGTTCGAACACACGGACAGTACACTGAAGCTTTCTTT,CASSVRTHGQYTEAFF
TRBV6-5,NA,NA,TRBJ1-6,TGTGCCAGCAGTTACTCGTCCAGGGTTCATTCACCCCTCCACTTT,CASSYSSRVHSPLHF